The T cell receptor (beta chain) under discussion was sequenced for a study of cytomegalovirus exposure and HLA in healthy donors (dated by TCRdb to about 2017). Regarding the research as a whole: An earlier analysis of some 500 of the donors reported 276 Gb of sequence data and some 120 million unique TCR beta sequences from some 180 million T cells. An early release that covered about 640 HLA-typed donors contained about 300 gigabases of sequencing data and tens of millions of unique TCR sequences. Of the approximately 370 genotyped donors, 81% were placed in the genetic ancestry cluster associated with self-reported Caucasian donors. The aim of the study was to test whether cataloging public T cell receptors could identify signatures of past pathogen exposure. The study profiled the T cell repertoires of 500 to 800 subjects by immunosequencing and related them to cytomegalovirus serostatus. A separate validation cohort of roughly 130 different subjects was used in addition to the roughly 670-subject first cohort. High-throughput TCR immunosequencing, statistical association of individual TCRs with disease status, and machine learning were combined to predict cytomegalovirus infection status. A later analysis re-analyzed previously published TCR beta repertoires from roughly 690 donors and added high-resolution HLA genotyping to study TCR occurrence patterns. The later analysis used no new phenotypic data to find candidate immune exposures, relying instead on TCR beta sequences and their occurrence across donors. An earlier analysis of around 580 of the donors used high-throughput TCR beta sequencing to judge whether each TCR beta V gene segment behaved as functional or pseudogenic. Donor age, sex, ethnicity and CMV serostatus were compiled together with the repertoire data. Genome-wide SNP genotypes for about three fifths of the 666 donors were used in a later genetic analysis, which treated that subset as a discovery cohort. Every discovery cohort repertoire had been produced on one sequencing platform. Class I and class II HLA loci were covered by the typing at four-digit resolution. The number of typed donors differed by locus: roughly 620-640 for A, B, C, DRB1 and DQB1; roughly 510 for DQA1; 606 for DPA1; and approximately 450 for DPB1. A handful of DR-DQ haplotypes were treated as single units for association and clustering because of strong linkage in the cohort. Among 398 genotyped donors of the cohort, an average of 235,054 unique TCR beta nucleotide sequences were sequenced per donor, roughly 20% of them non-productive.

General conclusions and limits of the study: In vitro tests confirmed that a few of the cytomegalovirus-associated TCR beta chains recognize cytomegalovirus antigens. Presence/absence analyses assumed roughly uniform sequencing depth across donors, an assumption that may not hold. A later analysis found that HLA-associated TCR beta chains were more clonally expanded and had lower generation probabilities than equally common non-associated chains. Linkage disequilibrium might explain the correlated functional status among segregating V segments, but an unknown experimental factor could not be ruled out. Broadly in line with IMGT annotations, most TCR beta V segments showed up in productive rearrangements about 90% or about 30% of the time in an earlier analysis of several hundred of the donors. The study listed approximately 150 TCR beta chains as associated with cytomegalovirus. Because HLA typing was unavailable for some donors at each locus, only the typed subset was used in association tests. CMV serostatus was the only immune exposure information available for the cohort. Because counts were too low, under 20 rarely observed V segments, including chromosome 9 orphons, were left out of the earlier analysis of over 550 of the donors. A further reported finding was that TCR beta sequences accurately predicted the HLA-A and HLA-B alleles for most subjects in the first cohort. According to a later analysis, most CMV-associated TCR beta chains appeared to be HLA-restricted, and the HLA associations seemed to be driven largely by CMV exposure. The sequencing pipeline was judged likely to have produced a cluster of highly shared sequence variants as a technical artifact. V-gene and J-gene trimming of TCR beta chains was associated with a missense DCLRE1C variant in a later genetic analysis, and the association was replicated in an independent cohort. Because the 87-base-pair reads could not distinguish some IMGT-functional V segments, including TRBV6-2 and TRBV6-3, those segments were excluded. Cytomegalovirus status was reported to be diagnosed by the classifier with high specificity and sensitivity in both the original and validation cohorts. According to the authors, the approach could potentially be generalized to other disease states and immunological phenotypes. This cohort had only TCR beta chains sequenced, and the lack of alpha or paired-chain data limited which features could be detected. In a later analysis, 15,000 to 20,000 TCR beta sequences were associated with specific HLA alleles at a false discovery rate of 0.05. Compared with the roughly 670-donor mean, donors in an Asian-associated ancestry cluster had fewer N-insertions in productive TCRs, according to a later genetic analysis. While some public TCRs were present in many individuals, most TCR sequences turned up only very rarely across donors. In a later analysis, several top co-occurrence clusters were reported to appear linked to parvovirus B19, influenza, CMV and Epstein-Barr virus. In a later analysis, TCR association rates were found to vary across HLA loci, with the most associated TCRs seen for DRB1 alleles and the fewest for HLA-C alleles. Assigning TCR associations to individual alleles was difficult when HLA alleles, especially DR and DQ, strongly co-occurred.

In regard to this clone: The antigen this receptor binds is unknown. No much larger clone exists at a distance of one base, and base qualities are not known.

The germline V gene encodes CDR1 SGDLS and CDR2 YYNGEE. The CDR3 measures 15 amino acids from cysteine to phenylalanine. Just CDR3 DNA is preserved here, 45 bases in frame from base 1. Unmatched junction bases come to 2, with V trimmed by 0 bases and J by 1 base. Receptor libraries were prepared by the immunoSEQ multiplex PCR assay. For the multiplex PCR, a mixture combining 60 forward primers for TCR Vbeta segments and 13 reverse primers for TCR Jbeta segments was used. The CDR3 region of rearranged TCR beta genes was amplified from genomic DNA with a multiplex PCR assay. The amplified TCR beta libraries were sequenced on the Illumina HiSeq System as 87-base-pair reads. The published analysis was carried out like this. A later analysis tallied 75 million to 85 million unique TCR beta chains across the 700 or so repertoires, and 10 million to 11 million of those chains were shared by two or more donors. Raw reads were error-corrected and collapsed into unique sequences with a nearest-neighbor algorithm that merged closely related sequences to remove PCR and sequencing errors. CDR3 sequences were aligned to IMGT reference sequences to assign V, D and J gene segments. For a sequence to be retained, at least a six-nucleotide match to both a V gene segment and a J gene segment was required. A rearrangement counted as productive if the CDR3 had no stop codons and remained in frame with V and J, and every other rearrangement counted as non-productive. Following IMGT convention, CDR3 was defined as the stretch from the second conserved V-encoded cysteine to the conserved J-encoded phenylalanine. The earlier analysis of about 500 of the donors excluded sequences that lacked an unambiguous match to a single V gene segment. In an earlier analysis of several hundred of the donors, V segments were called functional above 56.7% productive rearrangements and were called segregating when the between-donor standard deviation exceeded 5%. A statistical classification framework was developed to diagnose cytomegalovirus status using the catalog of TCR beta chain sequences. In a later analysis, V and J genes were assigned by comparing TCR nucleotide sequences against IMGT/GENE-DB human TR gene sequences. The TCRdist pipeline was used in a later analysis to assign CDR3 sequences and most-parsimonious VDJ recombination scenarios. A later analysis defined each TCR beta chain by its CDR3 amino acid sequence plus V-gene family, and excluded reads lacking a unique V-gene family. In a later analysis, 500 to 650 highly shared, low-generation-probability nucleotide sequences were removed to address suspected cross-contamination and a sequencing artifact. A later analysis calculated a clonal expansion index for each public chain from normalized within-repertoire ranks of inferred template counts. In a later analysis, generation probabilities were computed using a VDJ recombination model fitted to out-of-frame rearrangements, and the results were checked against IGoR. In a later analysis, TCR-TCR, TCR-HLA and TCR-CMV co-occurrence was scored with hypergeometric tests, and a repertoire-size bias correction was applied to TCR pairs. A later analysis estimated false discovery rates by permuting HLA or CMV assignments 20 times. A later analysis grouped co-occurring TCRs with DBSCAN, adding TCRdist sequence similarity when clustering within HLA-allele-positive subsets. For co-occurrence clustering, repertoires with fewer than 30,000 or more than 120,000 public chains were excluded, along with 4 to 6 repertoires with anomalous nucleotide sharing. TCRdb retrieved this table from immuneACCESS and kept in-frame rearrangements only. Not all clones are present; in checked studies, unresolved V genes account for under half, and no reason is known for the remainder. V and J calls and clone size are given by that table; D and trimming were obtained from the DNA. This sample has some 120,000 clones in its table, and about 63% of those were observed once. Roughly 1.5% of the sample is in the top ten clones.

The cohort was made up of approximately 670 healthy bone marrow donors. Cohort members were all nominally healthy when sampled, although unrecorded immune exposures were likely present. The donor tested CMV seropositive and was one of the 289 seropositive cohort members. Each donor provided a peripheral blood sample, and peripheral blood mononuclear cells were used for TCR beta sequencing. Genomic DNA extraction from the blood cell samples was performed with the Qiagen DNeasy Blood Extraction Kit. This receptor was obtained from a man younger than 45 in good health and CMV-seropositive. The sample was PBMCs. The chain employs TRBV9 and TRBJ2-3; TRBD2 agrees with 7 junctional bases. The DNA sequence is given as TGTGCCAGCAGCGTAGGAAGCGGGGGCACAGATACGCAGTATTTT. The resulting protein is CASSVGSGGTDTQYF.